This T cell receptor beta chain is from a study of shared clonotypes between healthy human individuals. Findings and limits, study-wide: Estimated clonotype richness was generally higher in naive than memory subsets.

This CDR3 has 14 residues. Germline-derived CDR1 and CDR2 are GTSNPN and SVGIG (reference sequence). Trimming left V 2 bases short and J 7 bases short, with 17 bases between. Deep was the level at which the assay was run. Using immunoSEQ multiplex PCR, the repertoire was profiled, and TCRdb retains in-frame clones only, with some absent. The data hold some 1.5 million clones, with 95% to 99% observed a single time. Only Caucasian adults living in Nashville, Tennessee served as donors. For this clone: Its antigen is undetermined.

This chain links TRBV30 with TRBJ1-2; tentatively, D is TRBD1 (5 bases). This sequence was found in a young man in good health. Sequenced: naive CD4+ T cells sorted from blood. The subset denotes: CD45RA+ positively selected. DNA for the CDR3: TGTGCCTGGAGTACGGGCCTCTCGCAGGGTGGCTACACCTTC. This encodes CAWSTGLSQGGYTF.